In its sample, the clone carrying this T cell receptor (beta chain) was seen many times. What it binds is not known. This sample is drawn from a study of CD8 T cells in ankylosing spondylitis. Study observations and caveats: About eight highly homologous variants made up a TCR beta motif that seemed to typify ankylosing spondylitis blood. Matched ankylosing spondylitis synovial fluid reportedly showed significant enrichment of disease-linked clones. A number of the motif variants had already been described in reactive arthritis synovial fluid and blood. Clones linked to disease, bearing a CD8+ phenotype, were relatively rare in peripheral blood.

It was by quantitative 5'-RACE with molecular barcodes that TCR beta libraries were made. Each CDR3 protein gets one entry after TCRdb re-called the 5' RACE reads with MiXCR. This sample yields tens of thousands of distinct CDR3 sequences, of which roughly 9% are seen a single time; approximately 29% belongs to the top ten. Germline V gene data show CDR1 as SGHAT and CDR2 as FQDESV (reference sequence). The CDR3 loop spans 18 amino acids. J was trimmed by 7 bases and V by 1 base; bases with no gene match: 12. The TCR comes from a male donor with ankylosing spondylitis. Material: blood, either unsorted or a sorted T cell fraction (not recorded which). V gene TRBV11-1 combines with J gene TRBJ2-1; 11 bases map to TRBD2. The CDR3 sequence is CASSLVNLGGLADNEQFF. In nucleotides, the CDR3 is TGTGCCAGCAGCTTAGTAAATTTAGGGGGACTAGCGGATAATGAGCAGTTCTTC.